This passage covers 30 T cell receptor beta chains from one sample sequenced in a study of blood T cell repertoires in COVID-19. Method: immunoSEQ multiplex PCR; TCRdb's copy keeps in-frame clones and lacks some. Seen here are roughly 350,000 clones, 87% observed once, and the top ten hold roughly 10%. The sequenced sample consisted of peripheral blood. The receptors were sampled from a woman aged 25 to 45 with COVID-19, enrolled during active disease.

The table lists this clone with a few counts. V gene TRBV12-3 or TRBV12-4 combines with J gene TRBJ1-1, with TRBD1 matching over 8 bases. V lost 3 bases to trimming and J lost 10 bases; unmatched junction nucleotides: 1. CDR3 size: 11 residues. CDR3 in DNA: TGTGCCAGCAGTTTCAGGGGGCGAGCTTTCTTT. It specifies CASSFRGRAFF.

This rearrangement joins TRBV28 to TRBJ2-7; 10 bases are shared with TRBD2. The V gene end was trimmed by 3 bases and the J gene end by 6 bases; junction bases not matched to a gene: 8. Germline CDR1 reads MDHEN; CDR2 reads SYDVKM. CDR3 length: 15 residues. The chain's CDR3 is CASSFPASGRREQYF. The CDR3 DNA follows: TGTGCCAGCAGTTTTCCGGCTAGCGGGAGACGCGAGCAGTACTTC.

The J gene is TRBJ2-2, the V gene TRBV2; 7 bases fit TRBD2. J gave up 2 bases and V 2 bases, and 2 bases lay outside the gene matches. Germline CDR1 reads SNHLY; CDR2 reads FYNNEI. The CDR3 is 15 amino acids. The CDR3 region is CASSERAGNTGELFF. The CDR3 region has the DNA TGTGCCAGCAGTGAACGAGCGGGAAACACCGGGGAGCTGTTTTTT.

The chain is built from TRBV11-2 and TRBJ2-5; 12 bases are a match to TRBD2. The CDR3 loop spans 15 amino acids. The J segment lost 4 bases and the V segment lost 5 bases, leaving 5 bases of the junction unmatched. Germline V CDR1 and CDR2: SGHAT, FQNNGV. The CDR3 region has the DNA TGTGCCAGCAGCATCGGACTAGCGGGAATAGAGACCCAGTACTTC. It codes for CASSIGLAGIETQYF.

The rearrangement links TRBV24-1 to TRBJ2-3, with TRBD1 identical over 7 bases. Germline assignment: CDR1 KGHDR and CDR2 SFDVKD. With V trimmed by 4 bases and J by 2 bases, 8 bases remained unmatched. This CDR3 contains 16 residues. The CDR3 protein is CATSDPRGTVTDTQYF. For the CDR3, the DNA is TGTGCCACCAGTGACCCCAGGGGGACAGTCACAGATACGCAGTATTTT.

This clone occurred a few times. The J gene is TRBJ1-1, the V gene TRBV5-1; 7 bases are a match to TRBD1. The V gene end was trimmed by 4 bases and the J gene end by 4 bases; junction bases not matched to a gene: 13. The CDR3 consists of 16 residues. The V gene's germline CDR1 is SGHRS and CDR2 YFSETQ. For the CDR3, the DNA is TGCGCCAGCAGCCAGACGCGAGGGGGCCGGGGCACTGAAGCTTTCTTT. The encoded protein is CASSQTRGGRGTEAFF.

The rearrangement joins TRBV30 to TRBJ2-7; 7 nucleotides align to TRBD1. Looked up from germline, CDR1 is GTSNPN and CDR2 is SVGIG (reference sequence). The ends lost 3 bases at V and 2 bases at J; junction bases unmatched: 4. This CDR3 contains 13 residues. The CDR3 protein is CAWRRDRTYEQYF. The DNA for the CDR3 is TGTGCCTGGAGAAGGGACAGAACCTACGAGCAGTACTTC.

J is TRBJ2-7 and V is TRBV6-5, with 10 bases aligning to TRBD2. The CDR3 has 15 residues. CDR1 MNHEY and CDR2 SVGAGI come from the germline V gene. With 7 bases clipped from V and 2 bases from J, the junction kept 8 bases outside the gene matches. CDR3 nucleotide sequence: TGTGCCAGCAAGCGGGGGGGCGCGAGCCCCTACGAGCAGTACTTC. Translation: CASKRGGASPYEQYF.

CDR3 in amino acids: CASSIGRVHQGYTF. CDR3 DNA sequence: TGTGCCAGTAGTATAGGCAGGGTCCATCAAGGCTACACCTTC. J is TRBJ1-2 and V is TRBV19; D is perhaps TRBD1 (5 bases). Germline CDR1 LNHDA, CDR2 SQIVND (reference sequence). The length of the CDR3 is 14 residues. Trimming pared 1 base from V and 8 bases from J, leaving 14 bases between.

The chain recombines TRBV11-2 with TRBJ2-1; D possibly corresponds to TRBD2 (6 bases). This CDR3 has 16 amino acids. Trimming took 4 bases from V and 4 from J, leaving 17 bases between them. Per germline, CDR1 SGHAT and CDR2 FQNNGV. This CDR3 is CASSSNPGSLYNEQFF. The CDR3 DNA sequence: TGTGCCAGCAGCTCTAATCCCGGGAGCTTATACAATGAGCAGTTCTTC.

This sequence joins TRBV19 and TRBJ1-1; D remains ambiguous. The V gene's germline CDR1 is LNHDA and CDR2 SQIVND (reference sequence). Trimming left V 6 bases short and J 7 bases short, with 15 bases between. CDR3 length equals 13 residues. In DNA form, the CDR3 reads TGTGCCAGTAGCCCCGGATCTGGACTTGAAGCTTTCTTT. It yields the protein CASSPGSGLEAFF.

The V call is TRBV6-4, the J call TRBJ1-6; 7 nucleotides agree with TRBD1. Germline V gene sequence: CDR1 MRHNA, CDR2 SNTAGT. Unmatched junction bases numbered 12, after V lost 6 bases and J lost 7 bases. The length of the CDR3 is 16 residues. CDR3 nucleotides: TGTGCCAGCAGGAAACAGGGGTTTAAGTCCAATTCACCCCTCCACTTT. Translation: CASRKQGFKSNSPLHF.

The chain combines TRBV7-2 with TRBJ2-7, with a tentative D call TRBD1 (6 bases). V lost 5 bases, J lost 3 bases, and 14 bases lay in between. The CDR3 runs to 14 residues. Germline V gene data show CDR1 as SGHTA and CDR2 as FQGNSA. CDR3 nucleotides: TGTGCCAGCAGCCCATCCCGAGGGGGCTACGAGCAGTACTTC. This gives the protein CASSPSRGGYEQYF. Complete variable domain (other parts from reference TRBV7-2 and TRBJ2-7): GAGVSQSPSNKVTEKGKDVELRCDPISGHTALYWYRQSLGQGLEFLIYFQGNSAPDKSGLPSDRFSAERTGGSVSTLTIQRTQQEDSAVYLCASSPSRGGYEQYFGPGTRLTVT.

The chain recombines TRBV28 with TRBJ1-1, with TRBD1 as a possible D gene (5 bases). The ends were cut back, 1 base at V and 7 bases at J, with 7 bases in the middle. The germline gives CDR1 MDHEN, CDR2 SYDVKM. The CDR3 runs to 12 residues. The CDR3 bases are TGTGCCAGCAGTTTATCAGGGCATGAAGCTTTCTTT. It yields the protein CASSLSGHEAFF.

The CDR3 sequence is CASSGDRVRTNVLTF. The DNA for the CDR3 is TGCGCCAGCAGCGGGGACAGGGTACGGACCAACGTCCTGACTTTC. The gene calls are TRBV5-1 and TRBJ2-6, with 9 bases lining up with TRBD1. Germline values: CDR1 SGHRS, CDR2 YFSETQ. This CDR3 region has 15 residues. V dropped 4 bases and J dropped 8; count of bases not matched to a gene: 7.

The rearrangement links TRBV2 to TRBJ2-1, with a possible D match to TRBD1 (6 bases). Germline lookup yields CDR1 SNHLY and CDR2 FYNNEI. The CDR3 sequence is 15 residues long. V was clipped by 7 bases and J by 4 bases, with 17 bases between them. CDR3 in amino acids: CASTERRTAYNEQFF. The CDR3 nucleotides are TGTGCCAGCACCGAACGTAGGACAGCATACAATGAGCAGTTCTTC.

The CDR3 reads CASSGPGQGKSEAFF. Here the CDR3 DNA reads TGTGCCAGCAGCGGCCCGGGACAGGGGAAGTCTGAAGCTTTCTTT. This chain connects TRBV9 to TRBJ1-1, with 10 bases aligning to TRBD1. Germline V lookup: CDR1 SGDLS, CDR2 YYNGEE. The CDR3 has 15 residues. V lost 3 bases and J lost 6; bases outside the gene matches: 8.

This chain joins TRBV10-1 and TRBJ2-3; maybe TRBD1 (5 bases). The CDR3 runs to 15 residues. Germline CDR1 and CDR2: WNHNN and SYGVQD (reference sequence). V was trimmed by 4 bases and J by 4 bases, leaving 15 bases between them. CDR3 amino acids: CASSAGDSSPDTQYF. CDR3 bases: TGCGCCAGCAGTGCCGGCGACAGTAGTCCAGATACGCAGTATTTT.

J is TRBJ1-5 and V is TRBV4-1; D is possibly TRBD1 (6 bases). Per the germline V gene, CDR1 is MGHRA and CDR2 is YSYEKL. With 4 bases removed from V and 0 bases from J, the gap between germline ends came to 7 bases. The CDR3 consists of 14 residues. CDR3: CASSRQDSNQPQHF. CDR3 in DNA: TGCGCCAGCAGCCGACAGGATAGCAATCAGCCCCAGCATTTT.

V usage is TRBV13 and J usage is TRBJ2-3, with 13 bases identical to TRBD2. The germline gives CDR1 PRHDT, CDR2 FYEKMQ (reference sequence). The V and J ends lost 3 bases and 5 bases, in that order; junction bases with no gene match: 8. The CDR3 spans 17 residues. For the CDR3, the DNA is TGTGCCAGCAGCTTCGGCCAACTAGCGGGAGGGGGAGATACGCAGTATTTT. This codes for CASSFGQLAGGGDTQYF.

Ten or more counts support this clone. CDR3 DNA: TGTGCCAGCAGCTTAATACAGGGCGACCCTGAAGCTTTCTTT. This translates into CASSLIQGDPEAFF. This chain joins TRBV11-2 and TRBJ1-1, with TRBD1 as a possible D gene (6 bases). V was trimmed by 2 bases and J by 6 bases, leaving 13 bases between them. Germline V gene data show CDR1 as SGHAT and CDR2 as FQNNGV. The CDR3 has 14 residues.

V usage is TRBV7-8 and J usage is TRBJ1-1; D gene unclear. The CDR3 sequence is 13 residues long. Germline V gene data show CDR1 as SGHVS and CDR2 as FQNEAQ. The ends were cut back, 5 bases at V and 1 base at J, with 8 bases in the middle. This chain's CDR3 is CASSHRQNTEAFF. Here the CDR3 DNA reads TGTGCCAGCAGCCATAGACAGAACACTGAAGCTTTCTTT.

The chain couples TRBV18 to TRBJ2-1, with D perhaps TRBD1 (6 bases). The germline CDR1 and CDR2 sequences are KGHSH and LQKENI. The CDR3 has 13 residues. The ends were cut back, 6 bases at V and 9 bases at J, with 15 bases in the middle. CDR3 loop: CASSTRGEGEQFF. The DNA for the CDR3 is TGTGCCAGCTCGACCAGGGGAGAAGGTGAGCAGTTCTTC.

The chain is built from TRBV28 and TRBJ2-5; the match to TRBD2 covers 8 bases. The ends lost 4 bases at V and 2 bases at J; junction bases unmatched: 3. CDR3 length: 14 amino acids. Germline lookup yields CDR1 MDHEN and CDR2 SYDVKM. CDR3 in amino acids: CASSYIAGQETQYF. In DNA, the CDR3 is TGTGCCAGCAGTTATATAGCGGGGCAAGAGACCCAGTACTTC.

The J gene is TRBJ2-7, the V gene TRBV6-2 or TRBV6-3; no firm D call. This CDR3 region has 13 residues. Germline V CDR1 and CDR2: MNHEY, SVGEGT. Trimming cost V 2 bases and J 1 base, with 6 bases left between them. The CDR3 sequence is CASSYESSYEQYF. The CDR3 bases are TGTGCCAGCAGTTACGAGTCTTCCTACGAGCAGTACTTC.

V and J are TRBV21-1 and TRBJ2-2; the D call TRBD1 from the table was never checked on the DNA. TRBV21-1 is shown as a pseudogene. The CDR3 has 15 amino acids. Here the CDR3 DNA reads TGTGCCAGCACCTCGGACAGGGAGAACACCGGGGAGCTGTTTTTT. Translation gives CASTSDRENTGELFF.

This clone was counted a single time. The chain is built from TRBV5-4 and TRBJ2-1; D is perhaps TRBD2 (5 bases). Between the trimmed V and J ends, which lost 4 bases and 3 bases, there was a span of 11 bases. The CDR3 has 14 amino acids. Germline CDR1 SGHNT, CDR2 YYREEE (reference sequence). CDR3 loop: CASSRRDVYNEQFF. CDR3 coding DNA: TGTGCCAGCAGCCGACGGGATGTCTACAATGAGCAGTTCTTC.

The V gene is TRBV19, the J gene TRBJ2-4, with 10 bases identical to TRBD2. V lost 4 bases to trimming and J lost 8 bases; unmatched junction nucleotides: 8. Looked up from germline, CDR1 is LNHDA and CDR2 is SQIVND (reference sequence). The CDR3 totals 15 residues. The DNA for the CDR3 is TGTGCCAGTAGTACCCCGGCTAGCGGGAGTGACATTCAGTACTTC. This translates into CASSTPASGSDIQYF.

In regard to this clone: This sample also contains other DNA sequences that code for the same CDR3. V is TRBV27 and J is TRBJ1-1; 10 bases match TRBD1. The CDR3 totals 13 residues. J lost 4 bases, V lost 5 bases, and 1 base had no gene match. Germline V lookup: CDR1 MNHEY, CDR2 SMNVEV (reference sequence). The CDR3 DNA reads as TGTGCCAGCAGTAGGACAGGGGGCACTGAAGCTTTCTTT. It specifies CASSRTGGTEAFF.

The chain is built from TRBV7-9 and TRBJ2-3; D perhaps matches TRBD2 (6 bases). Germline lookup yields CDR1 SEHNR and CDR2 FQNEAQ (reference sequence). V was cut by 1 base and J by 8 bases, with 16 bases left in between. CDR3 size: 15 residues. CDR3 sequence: CASSLGAPGEGTQYF. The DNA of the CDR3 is TGTGCCAGCAGCTTAGGGGCTCCGGGGGAAGGTACGCAGTATTTT.